This TCR beta chain came from a study of T cells in Graves' hyperthyroidism and ophthalmopathy. General study results and limits: For ophthalmopathy, model prediction preceded onset by a median about 6 months.

This clonotype was seen many times. Its antigen is as yet unknown. From RNA transcripts, TCR beta CDR3 regions were amplified. During a first-round RT-PCR of the TCR CDR3, the HTBI primer set was used. TCRdb redid the calling of the multiplex PCR reads with MiXCR, one entry per CDR3 protein. Seen here are tens of thousands of distinct CDR3 sequences, approximately 50% observed once, and the top ten hold approximately 3.4%. Each ophthalmopathy patient scored at least 3 on the Clinical Activity Score and at least 4 on NOSPECS grade, with duration under 3 months. The CDR3 has 15 residues. Trimming at V came to 3 bases and at J to 10 bases, leaving 9 bases not matched to a gene. Germline loops: CDR1 SEHNR, CDR2 FQNEAQ (reference sequence).

The sequence was obtained from a woman aged 60-75 years with Graves' ophthalmopathy. The J gene is TRBJ2-1, the V gene TRBV7-9; 10 positions match TRBD2. The source material was blood. Here the CDR3 reads CASSLRLAGDEEQFF. In DNA, the CDR3 is TGTGCCAGCAGCTTGAGGCTAGCGGGAGATGAAGAGCAGTTCTTC.